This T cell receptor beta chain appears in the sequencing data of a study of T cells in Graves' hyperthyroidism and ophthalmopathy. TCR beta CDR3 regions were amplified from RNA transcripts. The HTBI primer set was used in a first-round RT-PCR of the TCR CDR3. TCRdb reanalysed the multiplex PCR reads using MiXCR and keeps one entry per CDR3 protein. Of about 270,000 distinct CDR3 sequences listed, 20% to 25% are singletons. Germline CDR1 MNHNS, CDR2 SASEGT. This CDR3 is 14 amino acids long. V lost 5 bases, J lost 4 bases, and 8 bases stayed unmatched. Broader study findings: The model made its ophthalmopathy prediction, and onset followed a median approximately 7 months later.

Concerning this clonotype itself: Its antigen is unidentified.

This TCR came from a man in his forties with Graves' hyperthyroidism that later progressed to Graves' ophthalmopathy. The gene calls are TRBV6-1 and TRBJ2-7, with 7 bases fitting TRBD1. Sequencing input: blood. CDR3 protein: CASSKPGGRYEQYF. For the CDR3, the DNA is TGTGCCAGCAGTAAGCCAGGGGGTAGGTACGAGCAGTACTTC.